A selection of T cell receptor beta chains follows, all from one sample in a study of immune evolution from preneoplasia to lung adenocarcinoma. Sequenced by immunoSEQ multiplex PCR; TCRdb stores in-frame clones only, minus some. The sample lists fewer than 50,000 clones; 65% to 80% were seen once. Material: FFPE invasive lung adenocarcinoma tissue. The receptors were gathered from a person between 60 and 69 years old with lung adenocarcinoma. Each CDR3 is given with its conserved first and last residue. The D gene is left open where the match is weak. Clone size is stated in some rows and not others, as once, few, many or a class when expanded.

>TRBD1|few|TRBJ1-4|TRBV11-2
CASSSQGAAEKLFF
TGTGCCAGCAGTTCACAGGGGGCGGCTGAAAAACTGTTTTTT
>-|-|TRBJ1-2|TRBV29-1
CSVEGHGLGGYTF
TGCAGCGTTGAGGGACACGGGCTGGGTGGCTACACCTTC
>-|-|TRBJ1-5|TRBV2
CASSGRQLEGNQPQHF
TGTGCCAGCAGTGGTCGACAGCTGGAAGGCAATCAGCCCCAGCATTTT
>-|few|TRBJ1-5|TRBV28
CASRLTGGNQPQHF
TGTGCCAGCAGGCTGACCGGTGGCAATCAGCCCCAGCATTTT
>-|-|TRBJ2-7|TRBV10-3
CAISGALYEQYF
TGTGCCATCAGTGGCGCCCTCTACGAGCAGTACTTC
>-|-|TRBJ1-1|TRBV7-9
CASRRDTEAFF
TGTGCCAGCAGAAGGGACACTGAAGCTTTCTTT
>-|-|TRBJ1-3|TRBV11-2
CASSPSERGVNTIYF
TGTGCCAGCAGCCCCTCGGAGAGGGGTGTAAACACCATATATTTT
>TRBD2|-|TRBJ2-2|TRBV6-1
CASTLTERTSKLFF
TGTGCCAGCACCTTAACGGAAAGGACTAGTAAGCTGTTTTTT
>-|-|TRBJ2-6|TRBV7-2
CASSLGGSGANVLTF
TGTGCCAGCAGCTTAGGAGGCTCTGGGGCCAACGTCCTGACTTTC
>-|-|TRBJ2-1|TRBV11-2
CASSHRDTSSYNEQFF
TGTGCCAGCAGCCACCGGGACACGAGCTCCTACAATGAGCAGTTCTTC
>-|-|TRBJ2-2|TRBV6-5
CASRVRGTTFGELFF
TGTGCCAGCAGGGTACGGGGGACAACTTTCGGGGAGCTGTTTTTT
>-|-|TRBJ2-7|TRBV11-3
CASSLGPLQGGYEQYF
TGTGCCAGCAGCTTAGGTCCGTTACAGGGAGGGTACGAGCAGTACTTC
>-|-|TRBJ2-2|TRBV7-9
CASSLMRLGDTGELFF
TGTGCCAGCAGCTTAATGAGACTGGGGGACACCGGGGAGCTGTTTTTT
>TRBD2|-|TRBJ2-1|TRBV11-2
CASTYQTLGGSNEQFF
TGTGCCAGCACCTACCAGACGTTGGGAGGGTCCAATGAGCAGTTCTTC
>TRBD1|few|TRBJ1-1|TRBV30
CAWGTGQGYTEAFF
TGTGCCTGGGGGACAGGGCAAGGATACACTGAAGCTTTCTTT
>TRBD2|-|TRBJ2-3|TRBV7-8
CASRREGKADTQYF
TGTGCCAGCAGACGGGAGGGCAAAGCAGATACGCAGTATTTT
>TRBD2|-|TRBJ2-7|TRBV7-9
CASSALGGGSNEQYF
TGTGCCAGCAGCGCGCTGGGAGGCGGGAGTAACGAGCAGTACTTC
>-|-|TRBJ1-5|TRBV11-2
CASSPNIGSYWGNQPQHF
TGTGCCAGCAGCCCGAACATCGGGTCATATTGGGGCAATCAGCCCCAGCATTTT
>TRBD1|-|TRBJ1-2|TRBV10-3
CAISEYETGEITF
TGTGCCATCAGTGAGTACGAGACAGGGGAGATCACCTTC
>-|-|TRBJ1-2|TRBV7-9
CASSQGLLYGYTF
TGTGCCAGCAGCCAAGGACTCCTCTATGGCTACACCTTC